One and the same sample provided the 6 T cell receptor beta chains below, sequenced in a study of tissue T cells after allogeneic stem cell transplantation. The assay was immunoSEQ multiplex PCR, and TCRdb's table has in-frame clones only and misses some. The table shows around 51,000 clones, with over 70% occurring only once. The specimen was sorted cells pooled from one or two spleens. The receptor source for this set is a pool of C57BL/6 mice in good health.

As for this clone: Gene names follow the mouse nomenclature. The read terminates 1 residue before the CDR3 end, so the remaining end is supplied by the germline J gene. V gene TRBV2 combines with J gene TRBJ2-3, with 8 bases fitting TRBD2. This CDR3 is 16 amino acids long. V trimming: 0 bases; J trimming: 3 bases; junction bases outside the gene matches: 5. Looked up from germline, CDR1 is LGHNA and CDR2 is YSYQKL. The chain's CDR3 is CASSQETGGRAETLYF. The CDR3 DNA, read in part, is TGTGCCAGCAGCCAAGAAACTGGGGGAAGAGCAGAAACGCTGTAT.

There are a few counts of this clone. Mouse gene names apply. The read stops 1 residue short of the end of the CDR3; the missing end is completed from the germline J gene. The chain links TRBV13-3 to TRBJ2-7; TRBD2 aligns across 10 bases. This CDR3 contains 12 residues. Germline V gene lookup returns CDR1 NNHDY and CDR2 SYVADS. V lost 7 bases, J lost 4 bases, and 2 bases stayed unmatched. CDR3 sequence reads: CASGTGEYEQYF. The DNA read from the CDR3 is TGTGCCAGCGGGACTGGGGAATATGAACAGTAC.

About this clone itself: Gene names are the mouse ones. The read stops 1 residue short of the end of the CDR3; the missing end is completed from the germline J gene. The chain couples TRBV29 to TRBJ1-2; 10 bases fit TRBD1. The CDR3 length is 13 residues. With V trimmed by 6 bases and J by 3 bases, 1 base remained unmatched. Germline loops: CDR1 MSHET, CDR2 SYDVDS. The CDR3 bases that were read are TGTGCTAGCAGCGGACAGGGGGACTCCGACTACACC. Translated, it gives CASSGQGDSDYT. In full, the CDR3 is CASSGQGDSDYTF.

This clone appeared a few times. These gene names are mouse names. The CDR3 is cut off 1 residue early in the read; its end comes from the germline J gene. The chain joins TRBV15 to TRBJ2-1; tentatively, D is TRBD1 or TRBD2 (6 bases each). V lost 1 base to trimming and J lost 6 bases, with 10 bases between them. CDR1 and CDR2 from the germline V gene are SGHND and FRSKSL. The CDR3 runs 14 residues. The covered CDR3 bases are TGTGCCAGCAGTTTAGTGGGGGCGCGTGCTGAGCAGTTC. Amino acids: CASSLVGARAEQF. The complete CDR3 reads CASSLVGARAEQFF. Full variable domain (rest looked up from reference TRBV15 and TRBJ2-1): DAGVTQTPRHEVAEKGQTIILKCEPVSGHNDLFWYRQTKIQGLELLSYFRSKSLMEDGGAFKDRFKAEMLNSSFSTLKIQPTEPKDSAVYLCASSLVGARAEQFFGPGTRLTVL.

This clone was recorded a few times. Mouse germline and gene names are used. The missing CDR3 end, 1 residue past where the read stops, is filled in from the germline J gene. The chain combines TRBV13-3 with TRBJ2-7, with 10 bases fitting TRBD2. V was pared by 6 bases and J by 3 bases, with 3 bases of the junction left unmatched. Germline V gene lookup returns CDR1 NNHDY and CDR2 SYVADS. The CDR3 has 13 residues. CDR3 residues: CASTGLGDYEQYF. The part of the CDR3 DNA that was read is TGTGCCAGCACCGGACTGGGGGACTATGAACAGTAC.

Concerning this clone: Gene labels here are mouse ones. The CDR3 end falls 1 residue outside the read, so it is completed with the germline J gene. The chain is built from TRBV13-2 and TRBJ1-1; possibly TRBD1 for D (6 bases). Germline V gene sequence: CDR1 NNHNN, CDR2 SYGAGS (reference sequence). The ends were cut back, 0 bases at V and 3 bases at J, with 6 bases in the middle. The CDR3 is 13 residues long. The chain's CDR3 is CASGDGTDTEVFF. The sequenced CDR3 bases are TGTGCCAGCGGTGATGGGACAGACACAGAAGTCTTC.